The 23 T cell receptor beta chains given below trace back to one sample, sequenced in a study of cytomegalovirus exposure and HLA in healthy donors. PCR involved 60 Vbeta and 13 Jbeta primers. TCRdb keeps only in-frame clones here, not all; method: immunoSEQ multiplex PCR. This table lists around 140,000 clones. The sample consisted of PBMCs. These receptor sequences come from a woman between 40 and 55 years old in good health and CMV-seropositive.

The J gene is TRBJ2-1, the V gene TRBV9; perhaps TRBD2 as D (6 bases). The germline gives CDR1 SGDLS, CDR2 YYNGEE. The CDR3 spans 19 residues. Trimming removed 4 bases at V and 7 bases at J, with 30 bases between. CDR3 nucleotides: TGTGCCAGCAGCCCCCCAGTGACTGACGGTAGCGGCCTTAAAAATGAGCAGTTCTTC. Translating gives CASSPPVTDGSGLKNEQFF.

The chain couples TRBV7-2 to TRBJ2-5; 9 bases are shared with TRBD2. V lost 1 base and J lost 2; bases outside the gene matches: 2. The germline gives CDR1 SGHTA, CDR2 FQGNSA. There are 15 residues in the CDR3. The CDR3 DNA reads as TGTGCCAGCAGCTTAGTAGCGGGAGATCAAGAGACCCAGTACTTC. It specifies CASSLVAGDQETQYF.

This rearrangement joins TRBV11-2 to TRBJ2-3; D not certain. The CDR3 is 14 amino acids. Germline V lookup: CDR1 SGHAT, CDR2 FQNNGV. Trimming removed 1 base at V and 3 bases at J, with 8 bases between. CDR3 DNA: TGTGCCAGCAGCTTAGGTCCCCGGACAGATACGCAGTATTTT. It is translated as CASSLGPRTDTQYF.

The gene calls are TRBV7-8 and TRBJ2-5, with 7 bases that match TRBD2. The CDR3 loop spans 14 amino acids. V trimming: 7 bases; J trimming: 4 bases; junction bases outside the gene matches: 9. Germline V gene lookup returns CDR1 SGHVS and CDR2 FQNEAQ. CDR3: CASNPGGRGETQYF. The CDR3 region has the DNA TGTGCCAGCAACCCGGGCGGGAGAGGAGAGACCCAGTACTTC.

The chain has TRBV19 and TRBJ1-2; possibly TRBD1 for D (6 bases). The germline gives CDR1 LNHDA, CDR2 SQIVND (reference sequence). This CDR3 contains 13 residues. V was shortened by 2 bases and J by 4 bases, with 8 bases between the two germline ends. For the CDR3, the DNA is TGTGCCAGTAGTATAAAACAGGGCTATGGCTACACCTTC. It translates to CASSIKQGYGYTF. Full variable domain (rest looked up from reference TRBV19 and TRBJ1-2): DGGITQSPKYLFRKEGQNVTLSCEQNLNHDAMYWYRQDPGQGLRLIYYSQIVNDFQKGDIAEGYSVSREKKESFPLTVTSAQKNPTAFYLCASSIKQGYGYTFGSGTRLTVV.

The chain joins TRBV7-2 to TRBJ1-1, with 8 positions matching TRBD1. CDR1 and CDR2 from the germline V gene are SGHTA and FQGNSA. With 1 base clipped from V and 2 bases from J, the junction kept 6 bases outside the gene matches. CDR3 length: 16 amino acids. CDR3 sequence: CASSLGTGTGNTEAFF. CDR3 sequence (DNA): TGTGCCAGCAGCTTAGGGACAGGGACAGGAAACACTGAAGCTTTCTTT. Full variable domain (missing parts from reference TRBV7-2 and TRBJ1-1): GAGVSQSPSNKVTEKGKDVELRCDPISGHTALYWYRQSLGQGLEFLIYFQGNSAPDKSGLPSDRFSAERTGGSVSTLTIQRTQQEDSAVYLCASSLGTGTGNTEAFFGQGTRLTVV.

The chain recombines TRBV30 with TRBJ1-2; D not certain. The ends were cut back, 1 base at V and 5 bases at J, with 14 bases in the middle. This CDR3 has 14 residues. The germline CDR1 and CDR2 sequences are GTSNPN and SVGIG (reference sequence). CDR3 in DNA: TGTGCCTGGAGTGACAAGCCAGGAGGGTATGGCTACACCTTC. The encoded protein is CAWSDKPGGYGYTF. The full variable domain, in which reference TRBV30 and TRBJ1-2 provide the parts outside the CDR3, is SQTIHQWPATLVQPVGSPLSLECTVEGTSNPNLYWYRQAAGRGLQLLFYSVGIGQISSEVPQNLSASRPQDRQFILSSKKLLLSDSGFYLCAWSDKPGGYGYTFGSGTRLTVV.

The rearrangement links TRBV2 to TRBJ2-7; 10 bases line up with TRBD1. Germline V gene data show CDR1 as SNHLY and CDR2 as FYNNEI. V lost 7 bases to trimming and J lost 3 bases; unmatched junction nucleotides: 6. This CDR3 has 14 amino acids. CDR3 DNA sequence: TGTGCCAGCACTCTGACAGGGGGCTACTACGAGCAGTACTTC. Amino acid sequence: CASTLTGGYYEQYF.

This chain uses TRBV29-1 with TRBJ1-2; D is ambiguous. Trimming left V 4 bases short and J 3 bases short, with 9 bases between. CDR3 size: 12 residues. Germline V CDR1 and CDR2: SQVTM, ANQGSEA. Here the CDR3 DNA reads TGCAGCGTTGCGGGTCACGACTATGGCTACACCTTC. This translates into CSVAGHDYGYTF.

The V and J genes are TRBV11-1 and TRBJ2-7, with TRBD2 as a possible D gene (6 bases). Between the trimmed V and J ends, which lost 0 bases and 5 bases, there was a span of 14 bases. Germline V CDR1 and CDR2: SGHAT, FQDESV (reference sequence). There are 15 residues in the CDR3. This CDR3 reads CASSLAGGPGHEQYF. In DNA form, the CDR3 reads TGTGCCAGCAGCTTAGCGGGAGGTCCGGGCCACGAGCAGTACTTC.

The V call is TRBV30, the J call TRBJ1-3; 10 bases map to TRBD1. From germline, CDR1 is GTSNPN and CDR2 SVGIG (reference sequence). V was pared by 4 bases and J by 4 bases, with 7 bases of the junction left unmatched. This CDR3 comprises 15 residues. CDR3 sequence: CAWNRQGARGNTIYF. The CDR3 DNA reads TGTGCCTGGAACCGACAGGGGGCGAGGGGAAACACCATATATTTT.

The chain links TRBV27 to TRBJ2-7; no definite D call. Germline CDR1 is MNHEY and CDR2 is SMNVEV (reference sequence). This CDR3 region has 14 residues. The V end lost 3 bases, the J end lost 2 bases, and 11 bases lay between the germline ends. CDR3 in amino acids: CASSFRSLPYEQYF. CDR3 nucleotide sequence: TGTGCCAGCAGTTTCCGGAGCCTTCCCTACGAGCAGTACTTC.

The J gene is TRBJ2-2, the V gene TRBV6-6; 7 bases are shared with TRBD2. CDR1 and CDR2 (germline): MNHNY, SVGAGI (reference sequence). The V and J ends lost 7 bases and 7 bases, in that order; junction bases with no gene match: 9. CDR3 length: 14 amino acids. In DNA, the CDR3 is TGTGCCAGCACTTCCGGGAGGCGGGGCGGGGAGCTGTTTTTT. It specifies CASTSGRRGGELFF.

This chain connects TRBV14 to TRBJ2-3; D gene ambiguous. Between the trimmed V and J ends, which lost 4 bases and 2 bases, there was a span of 10 bases. This CDR3 comprises 14 residues. Germline CDR1 is SGHDN and CDR2 is FVKESK. The CDR3 here is CASSLRTTTDTQYF. The DNA of the CDR3 is TGTGCCAGCAGCCTCCGAACAACCACAGATACGCAGTATTTT.

The chain recombines TRBV7-8 with TRBJ2-7; 7 bases are a match to TRBD1. V lost 5 bases and J lost 3; bases outside the gene matches: 10. The germline V gene has CDR1 SGHVS and CDR2 FQNEAQ. The CDR3 totals 15 residues. The CDR3 nucleotides are TGTGCCAGCAGCGGTGAAGGGGGCTTGCTCTACGAGCAGTACTTC. As protein: CASSGEGGLLYEQYF.

V usage is TRBV29-1 and J usage is TRBJ2-1, with 7 positions matching TRBD2. The CDR3 is 14 amino acids. The J segment lost 5 bases and the V segment lost 3 bases, leaving 7 bases of the junction unmatched. The germline CDR1 and CDR2 sequences are SQVTM and ANQGSEA. The CDR3 sequence is CSVDPSGGDNEQFF. The CDR3 DNA reads TGCAGCGTTGACCCTAGCGGAGGGGACAATGAGCAGTTCTTC.

The V call is TRBV9, the J call TRBJ2-1; tentatively, D is TRBD2 (5 bases). Germline CDR1 SGDLS, CDR2 YYNGEE. This CDR3 comprises 14 residues. V lost 0 bases, J lost 3 bases, and 7 bases lay in between. CDR3 in amino acids: CASSVVLVYNEQFF. DNA of the CDR3: TGTGCCAGCAGCGTAGTACTAGTCTACAATGAGCAGTTCTTC.

The chain links TRBV7-9 to TRBJ2-7; D is possibly TRBD1 (7 bases). CDR1 SEHNR and CDR2 FQNEAQ come from the germline V gene (reference sequence). Trimming took off 4 bases at V and 2 bases at J, with 27 bases between the two ends. This CDR3 region has 19 residues. This chain's CDR3 is CASSSTGVSPGTSPYEQYF. CDR3 DNA: TGTGCCAGCAGCTCTACAGGGGTCTCCCCCGGGACTTCTCCCTACGAGCAGTACTTC.

This rearrangement joins TRBV5-4 to TRBJ1-2; maybe TRBD1 (6 bases). The ends were cut back, 4 bases at V and 5 bases at J, with 12 bases in the middle. This CDR3 contains 13 residues. CDR1 and CDR2 from the germline V gene are SGHNT and YYREEE (reference sequence). DNA for the CDR3: TGTGCCAGCAGCCAGGAGGGGGGGTATGGCTACACCTTC. Amino acids: CASSQEGGYGYTF.

This chain uses TRBV5-4 with TRBJ1-3; no firm D call. This CDR3 has 13 amino acids. CDR1 is SGHNT and CDR2 is YYREEE in the germline V gene (reference sequence). V lost 2 bases and J lost 2, with 5 bases in between. The CDR3 DNA is TGTGCCAGCAGCTTCGGGGCTGGAAACACCATATATTTT. Protein: CASSFGAGNTIYF.

The chain couples TRBV15 to TRBJ1-1; 7 positions match TRBD1. V was clipped by 0 bases and J by 10 bases; unmatched bases: 11. Germline loops: CDR1 LNHNV, CDR2 YYDKDF (reference sequence). The CDR3 is 15 amino acids. The CDR3 sequence is CATSRDNRGLQAAFF. DNA for the CDR3: TGTGCCACCAGCAGAGATAACAGGGGCCTCCAGGCAGCTTTCTTT. Variable domain in full (rest from reference TRBV15 and TRBJ1-1): DAMVIQNPRYQVTQFGKPVTLSCSQTLNHNVMYWYQQKSSQAPKLLFHYYDKDFNNEADTPDNFQSRRPNTSFCFLDIRSPGLGDTAMYLCATSRDNRGLQAAFFGQGTRLTVV.

The V and J genes are TRBV18 and TRBJ2-7, with D uncertain. The V gene lost 5 bases and the J gene lost 3 bases, with 11 bases spanning the gap. Germline assignment: CDR1 KGHSH and CDR2 LQKENI. This CDR3 has 13 residues. For the CDR3, the DNA is TGTGCCAGCTCAAAGACAAGAGACTACGAGCAGTACTTC. The encoded protein is CASSKTRDYEQYF.

The rearrangement joins TRBV30 to TRBJ2-7, with TRBD1 as a possible D gene (5 bases). From germline, CDR1 is GTSNPN and CDR2 SVGIG (reference sequence). The CDR3 runs 13 residues. Trimming removed 4 bases from V and 7 bases from J, with 17 bases in between. The CDR3 loop is CAWTYPGKREQYF. CDR3 DNA: TGTGCCTGGACATACCCAGGGAAGAGGGAGCAGTACTTC. Filled out from reference TRBV30 and TRBJ2-7, the complete variable domain reads SQTIHQWPATLVQPVGSPLSLECTVEGTSNPNLYWYRQAAGRGLQLLFYSVGIGQISSEVPQNLSASRPQDRQFILSSKKLLLSDSGFYLCAWTYPGKREQYFGPGTRLTVT.